These 16 T cell receptor beta chains share one sample of origin, sequenced in a study of shared clonotypes between healthy human individuals. Repertoires were generated with immunoSEQ multiplex PCR, while TCRdb's copy carries only in-frame clones and drops some. The sample holds 950,000 to 1,300,000 clones; around 75% are singletons and the top ten take nearly 1.5%. The sequenced sample was memory CD4+ T cells sorted from blood. Subset of the sample: CD45RA-negative fraction. The receptor set was obtained from a man between 18 and 29 years old in good health.

This clone was recorded only once. The V and J genes are TRBV7-9 and TRBJ1-6, with unresolved D. The CDR3 totals 15 residues. V was trimmed by 3 bases and J by 6 bases, leaving 12 bases between them. Per the germline V gene, CDR1 is SEHNR and CDR2 is FQNEAQ (reference sequence). The CDR3 DNA reads as TGTGCCAGCAGCTTCGGTCAGCCGGTTAATTCACCCCTCCACTTT. Translation gives CASSFGQPVNSPLHF.

The V gene is TRBV6-7, the J gene TRBJ2-5, with D tentatively TRBD2 (6 bases). TRBV6-7 is noted as an ORF with a role that remains uncertain. The CDR3 sequence is 16 residues long. V was cut by 4 bases and J by 5 bases, with 20 bases left in between. This CDR3 is CASSFPFGGDGETQYF. The CDR3 nucleotides are TGTGCCAGCAGTTTCCCCTTTGGCGGGGACGGGGAGACCCAGTACTTC.

This chain uses TRBV19 with TRBJ1-5, with a tentative D call TRBD1 (5 bases). The germline V gene has CDR1 LNHDA and CDR2 SQIVND (reference sequence). Trimming stripped 4 bases from V and 2 bases from J, with 18 bases between. This CDR3 has 17 residues. The CDR3 region is CASSRNRDGAGNQPQHF. As DNA, the CDR3 is TGTGCCAGTAGTAGAAACCGGGACGGCGCGGGCAATCAGCCCCAGCATTTT. Combining the CDR3 with reference TRBV19 and TRBJ1-5 gives the whole variable domain DGGITQSPKYLFRKEGQNVTLSCEQNLNHDAMYWYRQDPGQGLRLIYYSQIVNDFQKGDIAEGYSVSREKKESFPLTVTSAQKNPTAFYLCASSRNRDGAGNQPQHFGDGTRLSIL.

The chain employs TRBV7-2 and TRBJ1-6, with D uncertain. This CDR3 is 12 amino acids long. Germline values: CDR1 SGHTA, CDR2 FQGNSA. The V end lost 5 bases, the J end lost 8 bases, and 7 bases lay between the germline ends. CDR3 sequence reads: CASSHPDSPLHF. The DNA for the CDR3 is TGTGCCAGCAGCCATCCCGATTCACCCCTCCACTTT.

V gene TRBV7-9 combines with J gene TRBJ2-7; no clear D. The germline V gene has CDR1 SEHNR and CDR2 FQNEAQ (reference sequence). The CDR3 extends over 13 amino acids. V was shortened by 4 bases and J by 2 bases, with 9 bases between the two germline ends. CDR3 bases: TGTGCCAGCAGCTGGTACACGGCCTACGAGCAGTACTTC. This translates into CASSWYTAYEQYF.

V and J are TRBV21-1 and TRBJ2-1; TRBD1 is taken as the D call from the table, unchecked against the DNA. TRBV21-1 is deemed a pseudogene. This CDR3 is built from 16 residues. The CDR3 loop reads CASTPLGQDSYNEQFF. The CDR3 DNA is TGTGCCAGCACCCCATTGGGGCAGGACTCCTACAATGAGCAGTTCTTC.

The V gene is TRBV9, the J gene TRBJ1-3; D unclear. Deletions cut 3 bases from V and 0 bases from J, with 7 bases between. CDR1 SGDLS and CDR2 YYNGEE come from the germline V gene. This CDR3 comprises 14 residues. DNA for the CDR3: TGTGCCAGCAGCGACAGTACCTCTGGAAACACCATATATTTT. It codes for CASSDSTSGNTIYF.

This clone was seen only once. V usage is TRBV18 and J usage is TRBJ2-3; D may be TRBD2 (6 bases). From germline, CDR1 is KGHSH and CDR2 LQKENI. V lost 0 bases, J lost 3 bases, and 10 bases lay in between. This CDR3 has 15 residues. The CDR3, as DNA: TGTGCCAGCTCACCACCGGGACTCCCAACAGATACGCAGTATTTT. It codes for CASSPPGLPTDTQYF.

The chain uses TRBV10-2 and TRBJ2-4; 9 bases agree with TRBD1. CDR1 and CDR2 (germline): WSHSY, SAAADI. CDR3 length equals 15 residues. Trimming cost V 3 bases and J 7 bases; bases outside gene matches: 7. The CDR3 loop is CASSETGTGINIQYF. As DNA, the CDR3 is TGCGCCAGCAGTGAAACCGGGACAGGGATCAACATTCAGTACTTC.

This clone was counted a few times. The CDR3 spells CASTKRESYNEQFF. In DNA form, the CDR3 reads TGTGCCAGCACCAAGCGGGAGAGCTACAATGAGCAGTTCTTC. The chain joins TRBV2 to TRBJ2-1; TRBD2 matches at 8 bases. With 7 bases clipped from V and 3 bases from J, the junction kept 5 bases outside the gene matches. This CDR3 is 14 amino acids long. The germline CDR1 and CDR2 sequences are SNHLY and FYNNEI.

This clone was observed a few times. The chain links TRBV30 to TRBJ2-3, with 12 bases lining up with TRBD2. Germline V CDR1 and CDR2: GTSNPN, SVGIG (reference sequence). The CDR3 length is 16 residues. The trim removed 0 bases at V and 10 bases at J, leaving 11 bases unmatched. The CDR3 protein is CAWSVWASGRALAQYF. The CDR3 DNA reads TGTGCCTGGAGTGTATGGGCTAGCGGGAGGGCCCTGGCGCAGTATTTT.

The chain links TRBV11-2 to TRBJ2-5; 10 positions match TRBD2. Germline assignment: CDR1 SGHAT and CDR2 FQNNGV. Trimming took 2 bases from V and 2 from J; bases not matched to a gene: 5. CDR3 size: 16 residues. The CDR3: CASSLIGGLAQETQYF. The CDR3, as DNA: TGTGCCAGCAGCTTAATAGGGGGACTAGCGCAAGAGACCCAGTACTTC.

CDR3 in amino acids: CASSSGSLIGELFF. CDR3 sequence (DNA): TGTGCCAGTAGTAGCGGGAGTCTTATCGGGGAGCTGTTTTTT. This rearrangement joins TRBV19 to TRBJ2-2, with TRBD2 identical over 7 bases. There are 14 residues in the CDR3. Germline V gene sequence: CDR1 LNHDA, CDR2 SQIVND (reference sequence). J was trimmed by 7 bases and V by 4 bases; bases with no gene match: 6. Complete variable domain (other parts from reference TRBV19 and TRBJ2-2): DGGITQSPKYLFRKEGQNVTLSCEQNLNHDAMYWYRQDPGQGLRLIYYSQIVNDFQKGDIAEGYSVSREKKESFPLTVTSAQKNPTAFYLCASSSGSLIGELFFGEGSRLTVL.

Regarding this clone: At one of its ends the junction is not consistent with the germline gene, which may arise from a read error. The chain joins TRBV14 to TRBJ1-1; perhaps TRBD1 as D (5 bases). Germline V gene lookup returns CDR1 SGHDN and CDR2 FVKESK. The CDR3 consists of 13 residues. CDR3 DNA: TGTGCCAGCAGCCAGGGGTGGGGCATGGGGCGAATCTTT. It is translated as CASSQGWGMGRIF.

J is TRBJ2-7 and V is TRBV6-5, with a tentative D call TRBD2 (5 bases). Germline CDR1 and CDR2: MNHEY and SVGAGI. CDR3 size: 13 residues. V was clipped by 5 bases and J by 5 bases, with 13 bases between them. The CDR3 sequence is CASSPWGEDEQYF. The CDR3 nucleotides read TGTGCCAGCAGTCCGTGGGGAGAGGACGAGCAGTACTTC.

This sequence joins TRBV7-2 and TRBJ1-1; D remains unclear. The germline V gene has CDR1 SGHTA and CDR2 FQGNSA. The V gene lost 5 bases and the J gene lost 0 bases, with 13 bases spanning the gap. CDR3 size: 15 residues. CDR3 coding DNA: TGTGCCAGCAGCGGTTTCAGAGGCGTGAACACTGAAGCTTTCTTT. Protein sequence: CASSGFRGVNTEAFF.